This entry features one TCR beta chain sequence. The antigen is not known. This specimen belongs to a study of CXCR3-negative and CXCR3-positive naive CD8 T cells. All TRB cDNA libraries came from 5' RACE performed with UMI labels. No DNA is given; TCRdb re-called the 5' RACE reads and lists each CDR3 protein once. This table holds about 40,000 distinct CDR3 sequences. Study-wide results and caveats: Comparison of naive subsets found surface CD5 to be comparable, and TCR strength was inferred on the basis of TRB CDR3 properties.

Germline V CDR1 and CDR2: DFQATT, SNEGSKA (reference sequence). This CDR3 is 15 amino acids long. The TCR sequence derives from a human donor in good health. Some clones in this sample may be carry-over from other donors' samples. The sequencing sample was made of naive CXCR3- CD8+ T cells from blood. Subset indicated: CD45RO-CCR7+CD27+CD95- naive CD8+ T cells lacking CXCR3 (TNR3-). The rearrangement uses TRBV20-1 and TRBJ1-5. The CDR3: CSARDHRVDHQPQHF.